This T cell receptor (beta chain) emerged from a study of radiation and T cells in renal cell carcinoma. General observations from the study: In blood, top tumor clones expanded by 2 weeks, shrinking by 4.

Using immunoSEQ multiplex PCR, the repertoire was profiled, and TCRdb retains in-frame clones only, with some absent. The repertoire holds 150,000 or so clones, with about 87% as singletons. Documented time point: baseline pretreatment blood. Regarding treatment: 15 Gy SBRT to primary tumor, nephrectomy 4 weeks later. As to this clone: Its antigen is still unknown.

The sequence was obtained from a woman aged 65 to 85 with renal cell carcinoma. This material consisted of blood, taken from a patient whose treatment included radiotherapy and nephrectomy.

The CDR3, as DNA: TGTGCCAGCAGCCCGTCGGGGGTGGGGAAAGAGACCCAGTACTTC. The encoded protein is CASSPSGVGKETQYF. The chain carries TRBV7-6 and TRBJ2-5; tentative D call: TRBD2 (6 bases). The CDR3 contains 15 residues. V lost 5 bases and J 3 bases, leaving 16 bases between the germline ends. Germline-derived CDR1 and CDR2 are SGHVS and FNYEAQ.